This is a list of T cell receptor beta chains from one sample in a study of vaccination effects on CD4 cells after COVID-19. No antigens are known for them. Assay used: immunoSEQ multiplex PCR; TCRdb lists only in-frame clones, some missing. The sample has 50,000 or so clones, 79% seen once. Material: CD4+ T cells from PBMCs cultured with HCoV-OC43 spike peptides, obtained before COVID-19 vaccination. Every receptor here comes from a human donor who received a COVID-19 vaccine. Both conserved end residues are part of each CDR3. D genes are given only for firm matches. Part of the rows lack a size; the others show once, few, many or a class for expanded clones.

j_call: TRBJ2-1; cdr3_length: 15; clone_size: .; d_call: .; v_call: TRBV5-1; cdr3_nt: TGCGCCAGCAGCTCACAACGCCTGAATGTCGATGAGCAGTTCTTC; cdr3_aa: CASSSQRLNVDEQFF
j_call: TRBJ1-4; cdr3_length: 14; clone_size: .; d_call: .; v_call: TRBV25-1; cdr3_nt: TGTGCCAGCAGGGACTCGGCAACTAATGAAAAACTGTTTTTT; cdr3_aa: CASRDSATNEKLFF
j_call: TRBJ1-2; cdr3_length: 15; clone_size: .; d_call: .; v_call: TRBV19; cdr3_nt: TGTGCCAGTAGTATTACCGGAACAGCTAACTATGGCTACACCTTC; cdr3_aa: CASSITGTANYGYTF
j_call: TRBJ1-5; cdr3_length: 15; clone_size: .; d_call: TRBD1; v_call: TRBV5-1; cdr3_nt: TGCGCCAGCAGCTTGGGACAGGGCGAGGGTCAGCCCCAGCATTTT; cdr3_aa: CASSLGQGEGQPQHF
j_call: TRBJ1-1; cdr3_length: 15; clone_size: few; d_call: .; v_call: TRBV9; cdr3_nt: TGTGCCAGCAGCGTAGACGGACGGCAGAACACTGAAGCTTTCTTT; cdr3_aa: CASSVDGRQNTEAFF
j_call: TRBJ1-3; cdr3_length: 15; clone_size: .; d_call: .; v_call: TRBV6-5; cdr3_nt: TGTGCCAGCAGTTACTCGTGGGATACTGGAAACACCATATATTTT; cdr3_aa: CASSYSWDTGNTIYF
j_call: TRBJ2-1; cdr3_length: 15; clone_size: .; d_call: .; v_call: TRBV24-1; cdr3_nt: TGTGCCACCAGTGATTCAGGGACCGGAGACAATGAGCAGTTCTTC; cdr3_aa: CATSDSGTGDNEQFF
j_call: TRBJ1-3; cdr3_length: 15; clone_size: .; d_call: TRBD1; v_call: TRBV9; cdr3_nt: TGTGCCAGCAGCGTGACAGGGATCTCTGGAAACACCATATATTTT; cdr3_aa: CASSVTGISGNTIYF
j_call: TRBJ1-3; cdr3_length: 13; clone_size: .; d_call: .; v_call: TRBV9; cdr3_nt: TGTGCCAGCAGCGCCTATTGGGGAAACACCATATATTTT; cdr3_aa: CASSAYWGNTIYF
j_call: TRBJ2-6; cdr3_length: 18; clone_size: .; d_call: .; v_call: TRBV5-6; cdr3_nt: TGTGCCAGCAGCCGGGCGACTACCGTACCCTCTGGGGCCAACGTCCTGACTTTC; cdr3_aa: CASSRATTVPSGANVLTF
j_call: TRBJ1-1; cdr3_length: 14; clone_size: once; d_call: TRBD1; v_call: TRBV6-6; cdr3_nt: TGTGCCAGCAGTTACCAGGGGGGGCACACTGAAGCTTTCTTT; cdr3_aa: CASSYQGGHTEAFF
j_call: TRBJ1-1; cdr3_length: 13; clone_size: .; d_call: .; v_call: TRBV2; cdr3_nt: TGTGCCAGCAGCCCGAGGGAGGGGGAGAAAGCTTTCTTT; cdr3_aa: CASSPREGEKAFF
j_call: TRBJ1-6; cdr3_length: 16; clone_size: once; d_call: .; v_call: TRBV19; cdr3_nt: TGTGCCAGTAGTAGAACACAGGGTTTTAGCAATTCACCCCTCCACTTT; cdr3_aa: CASSRTQGFSNSPLHF
j_call: TRBJ2-4; cdr3_length: 15; clone_size: .; d_call: TRBD1; v_call: TRBV7-2; cdr3_nt: TGTGCCAGCAGCATGGAGGGGACAGGTCTTAACATTCAGTACTTC; cdr3_aa: CASSMEGTGLNIQYF
j_call: TRBJ2-1; cdr3_length: 16; clone_size: .; d_call: TRBD1; v_call: TRBV5-4; cdr3_nt: TGTGCCAGCAGCCCCCGTGGGACAGGGAGTACAAATGAGCAGTTCTTC; cdr3_aa: CASSPRGTGSTNEQFF
j_call: TRBJ2-3; cdr3_length: 15; clone_size: .; d_call: TRBD2; v_call: TRBV24-1; cdr3_nt: TGTGCCACCAGTGATGGGCTAGCGGGGGGGGGTACGCAGTATTTT; cdr3_aa: CATSDGLAGGGTQYF
j_call: TRBJ1-5; cdr3_length: 13; clone_size: .; d_call: .; v_call: TRBV18; cdr3_nt: TGTGCCAGCTCACGACAGGACTATCAGCCCCAGCATTTT; cdr3_aa: CASSRQDYQPQHF
j_call: TRBJ2-3; cdr3_length: 13; clone_size: .; d_call: .; v_call: TRBV5-1; cdr3_nt: TGCGCCAGCAGGTTAGAGGGCACAGATACGCAGTATTTT; cdr3_aa: CASRLEGTDTQYF
j_call: TRBJ1-1; cdr3_length: 14; clone_size: .; d_call: TRBD1; v_call: TRBV11-3; cdr3_nt: TGTGCCAGCAGCTTAACAGGGGTGAACACTGAAGCTTTCTTT; cdr3_aa: CASSLTGVNTEAFF
j_call: TRBJ2-1; cdr3_length: 14; clone_size: .; d_call: .; v_call: TRBV10-1; cdr3_nt: TGCGCCAGCAGTGAAAGGACCTCATACAATGAGCAGTTCTTC; cdr3_aa: CASSERTSYNEQFF
j_call: TRBJ1-3; cdr3_length: 14; clone_size: .; d_call: .; v_call: TRBV10-3; cdr3_nt: TGTGCCATCAACCAGGATAGCTCTGGAAACACCATATATTTT; cdr3_aa: CAINQDSSGNTIYF
j_call: TRBJ2-3; cdr3_length: 12; clone_size: .; d_call: .; v_call: TRBV11-1; cdr3_nt: TGTGCCAGCAGCCGGGAAACAGATACGCAGTATTTT; cdr3_aa: CASSRETDTQYF
j_call: TRBJ1-3; cdr3_length: 15; clone_size: .; d_call: TRBD1; v_call: TRBV28; cdr3_nt: TGTGCCAGCAGTCCGGGGACAGATTCTGGAAACACCATATATTTT; cdr3_aa: CASSPGTDSGNTIYF
j_call: TRBJ2-3; cdr3_length: 18; clone_size: once; d_call: .; v_call: TRBV7-2; cdr3_nt: TGTGCCAGCAGCTCCCGCCTCGGGGGGCTGTCTAGCACAGATACGCAGTATTTT; cdr3_aa: CASSSRLGGLSSTDTQYF
j_call: TRBJ1-2; cdr3_length: 15; clone_size: .; d_call: TRBD1; v_call: TRBV6-5; cdr3_nt: TGTGCCAGCAGTTACCAGACGACAGGGGCAAATGGCTACACCTTC; cdr3_aa: CASSYQTTGANGYTF
j_call: TRBJ1-1; cdr3_length: 14; clone_size: .; d_call: .; v_call: TRBV7-2; cdr3_nt: TGTGCCAGCAGCTCGGGACGGATGAACACTGAAGCTTTCTTT; cdr3_aa: CASSSGRMNTEAFF
j_call: TRBJ1-2; cdr3_length: 13; clone_size: .; d_call: .; v_call: TRBV2; cdr3_nt: TGTGCCAGCAGTGAGTCCGGCAGCTATGGCTACACCTTC; cdr3_aa: CASSESGSYGYTF
j_call: TRBJ2-3; cdr3_length: 16; clone_size: .; d_call: TRBD2; v_call: TRBV10-3; cdr3_nt: TGTGCCATCAGTGAGTCTCGGGCGGGGGGATCAGATACGCAGTATTTT; cdr3_aa: CAISESRAGGSDTQYF
j_call: TRBJ2-5; cdr3_length: 16; clone_size: .; d_call: .; v_call: TRBV5-5; cdr3_nt: TGTGCCAGCAGCTTGGTAGTAGGGGCTAGAGGAGAGACCCAGTACTTC; cdr3_aa: CASSLVVGARGETQYF
j_call: TRBJ1-2; cdr3_length: 16; clone_size: .; d_call: TRBD1; v_call: TRBV7-2; cdr3_nt: TGTGCCAGCAGCTCCGGGACAGCTGTGACTCTATATGGCTACACCTTC; cdr3_aa: CASSSGTAVTLYGYTF
j_call: TRBJ2-5; cdr3_length: 15; clone_size: .; d_call: .; v_call: TRBV24-1; cdr3_nt: TGTGCCACCAGTGATCCGACAGGGGAGGGGGAGACCCAGTACTTC; cdr3_aa: CATSDPTGEGETQYF
j_call: TRBJ2-1; cdr3_length: 15; clone_size: once; d_call: .; v_call: TRBV9; cdr3_nt: TGTGCCAGCAGCGTAGGTCAGAGACTCTACAATGAGCAGTTCTTC; cdr3_aa: CASSVGQRLYNEQFF
j_call: TRBJ1-4; cdr3_length: 15; clone_size: .; d_call: .; v_call: TRBV4-1; cdr3_nt: TGCGCCAGCAGCGAACGGGGGGGGTCTAATGAAAAACTGTTTTTT; cdr3_aa: CASSERGGSNEKLFF
j_call: TRBJ1-5; cdr3_length: 15; clone_size: .; d_call: .; v_call: TRBV19; cdr3_nt: TGTGCCAGTAGTATGACGGACGCTATCAATCAGCCCCAGCATTTT; cdr3_aa: CASSMTDAINQPQHF
j_call: TRBJ2-1; cdr3_length: 17; clone_size: .; d_call: .; v_call: TRBV3-1/TRBV3-2; cdr3_nt: TGTGCCAGCAGCCAACTCACCAGGGATTTATCCTACAATGAGCAGTTCTTC; cdr3_aa: CASSQLTRDLSYNEQFF
j_call: TRBJ2-2; cdr3_length: 16; clone_size: .; d_call: TRBD1; v_call: TRBV6-2/TRBV6-3; cdr3_nt: TGTGCCAGCAGCCCCAGGAGGACAGGGCTAACCGGGGAGCTGTTTTTT; cdr3_aa: CASSPRRTGLTGELFF
j_call: TRBJ1-1; cdr3_length: 16; clone_size: large; d_call: .; v_call: TRBV28; cdr3_nt: TGTGCCAGCAGTATGGGTACATCGGGGGTGAACACTGAAGCTTTCTTT; cdr3_aa: CASSMGTSGVNTEAFF
j_call: TRBJ1-6; cdr3_length: 14; clone_size: few; d_call: TRBD1; v_call: TRBV3-1/TRBV3-2; cdr3_nt: TGTGCCAGCAGCTCCGGACAGGTTGATTCACCCCTCCACTTT; cdr3_aa: CASSSGQVDSPLHF
j_call: TRBJ1-2; cdr3_length: 13; clone_size: .; d_call: .; v_call: TRBV19; cdr3_nt: TGTGCCACCCTACCTCACGCTAACTATGGCTACACCTTC; cdr3_aa: CATLPHANYGYTF
j_call: TRBJ1-6; cdr3_length: 19; clone_size: .; d_call: TRBD1; v_call: TRBV5-6; cdr3_nt: TGTGCCAGCAGCTTCCAGGGACAGCCCCCCGGCTCCTATAATTCACCCCTCCACTTT; cdr3_aa: CASSFQGQPPGSYNSPLHF
j_call: TRBJ2-2; cdr3_length: 15; clone_size: .; d_call: TRBD2; v_call: TRBV7-2; cdr3_nt: TGTGCCAGCAGCTCGTACCTGACTAGCGGGGGGGAGCTGTTTTTT; cdr3_aa: CASSSYLTSGGELFF
j_call: TRBJ1-5; cdr3_length: 16; clone_size: .; d_call: TRBD1; v_call: TRBV18; cdr3_nt: TGTGCCAGCTCGCCCCAAGGACAGGGGCGCAATCAGCCCCAGCATTTT; cdr3_aa: CASSPQGQGRNQPQHF
j_call: TRBJ2-1; cdr3_length: 11; clone_size: .; d_call: TRBD1; v_call: TRBV19; cdr3_nt: TGTGCCAGTAGTACCGGACAGGGAGAGTTCTTC; cdr3_aa: CASSTGQGEFF
j_call: TRBJ1-2; cdr3_length: 16; clone_size: few; d_call: .; v_call: TRBV7-9; cdr3_nt: TGTGCCAGCAGCTTAGTAGGTTGGGCAGCGAACTATGGCTACACCTTC; cdr3_aa: CASSLVGWAANYGYTF
j_call: TRBJ1-3; cdr3_length: 17; clone_size: .; d_call: .; v_call: TRBV9; cdr3_nt: TGTGCCAGCAGCGTAGCAGGGGAGGGGGACTCGGGAAACACCATATATTTT; cdr3_aa: CASSVAGEGDSGNTIYF
j_call: TRBJ2-1; cdr3_length: 16; clone_size: .; d_call: .; v_call: TRBV19; cdr3_nt: TGTGCCAGTAGTTCCTCGGGACACCTCCTGTACAATGAGCAGTTCTTC; cdr3_aa: CASSSSGHLLYNEQFF
j_call: TRBJ1-1; cdr3_length: 13; clone_size: .; d_call: .; v_call: TRBV19; cdr3_nt: TGTGCCAGTAGGGAGACAGTGAACACTGAAGCTTTCTTT; cdr3_aa: CASRETVNTEAFF